The 21 T cell receptor beta chains below were found in one sample sequenced in a study of T cell responses to AZD1222 COVID-19 vaccine. Produced via immunoSEQ multiplex PCR; TCRdb's table is partial and in-frame only. The sample consists of some 80,000 clones, approximately 89% of them appearing once. Specimen: peripheral blood, collected 28 days after the second dose of the MenACWY control vaccine. All receptors come from an adult who received the MenACWY meningococcal vaccine as a control.

The chain couples TRBV7-9 to TRBJ1-5, with D possibly TRBD1 on 6 matching bases. The ends were cut back, 4 bases at V and 6 bases at J, with 13 bases in the middle. This CDR3 is built from 14 residues. Germline CDR1 SEHNR, CDR2 FQNEAQ (reference sequence). CDR3 sequence: CASSSGAGSQPQHF. In DNA, the CDR3 is TGTGCCAGCAGCTCAGGGGCTGGTAGTCAGCCCCAGCATTTT.

This clone was detected a few times. The J gene is TRBJ2-1, the V gene TRBV4-3; TRBD2 matches 13 bases. The CDR3 runs 18 residues. V lost 4 bases and J lost 0; bases outside the gene matches: 6. Germline V gene lookup returns CDR1 LGHNA and CDR2 YSLEER. The CDR3 reads CASSRRTSGGFSYNEQFF. The CDR3 region has the DNA TGCGCCAGCAGCCGAAGGACTAGCGGGGGATTCTCCTACAATGAGCAGTTCTTC.

This chain links TRBV5-1 with TRBJ1-2, with TRBD1 matching over 7 bases. CDR1 is SGHRS, CDR2 YFSETQ, per germline. The CDR3 spans 13 residues. The J segment lost 6 bases and the V segment lost 4 bases, leaving 6 bases of the junction unmatched. The CDR3 loop reads CASSPDRADGYTF. DNA of the CDR3: TGCGCCAGCAGCCCTGACAGGGCAGATGGCTACACCTTC.

This chain joins TRBV11-2 and TRBJ1-5, with D perhaps TRBD1 (5 bases). The CDR3 runs 13 residues. Deletions cut 3 bases from V and 4 bases from J, with 7 bases between. The germline CDR1 and CDR2 sequences are SGHAT and FQNNGV. The CDR3 bases are TGTGCCAGCAGCTTCGACAGAAATCAGCCCCAGCATTTT. Translation gives CASSFDRNQPQHF.

The J gene is TRBJ2-7, the V gene TRBV7-2; no clear D gene. The length of the CDR3 is 13 residues. Trimming pared 2 bases from V and 6 bases from J, leaving 11 bases between. The germline gives CDR1 SGHTA, CDR2 FQGNSA. CDR3 coding DNA: TGTGCCAGCAGCTTAAGGATAGACTTCGAGCAGTACTTC. Protein: CASSLRIDFEQYF.

This chain joins TRBV28 and TRBJ2-7, with TRBD1 identical over 8 bases. The V gene end was trimmed by 6 bases and the J gene end by 3 bases; junction bases not matched to a gene: 7. Per the germline V gene, CDR1 is MDHEN and CDR2 is SYDVKM. The CDR3 covers 14 residues. CDR3 loop: CASSPGGTGYEQYF. In DNA, the CDR3 is TGTGCCAGCAGCCCAGGGGGCACAGGCTACGAGCAGTACTTC.

This chain uses TRBV19 with TRBJ1-5; D unresolved. Germline V lookup: CDR1 LNHDA, CDR2 SQIVND (reference sequence). The germline V and J ends were trimmed by 6 bases and 4 bases, with 10 bases remaining between them. The CDR3 covers 13 residues. The CDR3 region is CASSGQKNQPQHF. The CDR3 coding sequence is TGTGCCAGTAGCGGGCAGAAGAATCAGCCCCAGCATTTT.

CDR3 sequence reads: CASSPDGQPGTEAFF. The CDR3 DNA reads as TGTGCCAGCAGCCCAGACGGACAGCCAGGGACTGAAGCTTTCTTT. This sequence joins TRBV5-6 and TRBJ1-1; perhaps TRBD1 as D (6 bases). The germline CDR1 and CDR2 sequences are SGHDT and YYEEEE. There are 15 residues in the CDR3. V was pared by 4 bases and J by 5 bases, with 18 bases between.

The gene calls are TRBV19 and TRBJ1-2; D is uncertain. Germline values: CDR1 LNHDA, CDR2 SQIVND (reference sequence). This CDR3 spans 14 amino acids. V lost 3 bases and J 4 bases, leaving 12 bases between the germline ends. This CDR3 reads CASSMVVESYGYTF. The CDR3 DNA reads TGTGCCAGTAGTATGGTTGTCGAGTCCTATGGCTACACCTTC.

The rearrangement joins TRBV16 to TRBJ1-2; D remains unclear. The ends were cut back, 3 bases at V and 6 bases at J, with 11 bases in the middle. This CDR3 has 13 amino acids. Germline V gives CDR1 KGHSY, CDR2 FQNENV. CDR3 region: CASSHGLQDGYTF. DNA of the CDR3: TGTGCCAGCAGCCATGGGCTTCAAGATGGCTACACCTTC.

The J gene is TRBJ2-7, the V gene TRBV7-9; D may be TRBD2 (6 bases). This CDR3 is built from 15 residues. CDR1 is SEHNR, CDR2 FQNEAQ, per germline (reference sequence). The ends were cut back, 5 bases at V and 2 bases at J, with 16 bases in the middle. The CDR3 DNA follows: TGTGCCAGCAGCCCCGACGGGAGCGCCGCCTACGAGCAGTACTTC. It translates to CASSPDGSAAYEQYF. Full variable domain (remainder filled in from reference TRBV7-9 and TRBJ2-7): DTGVSQNPRHKITKRGQNVTFRCDPISEHNRLYWYRQTLGQGPEFLTYFQNEAQLEKSRLLSDRFSAERPKGSFSTLEIQRTEQGDSAMYLCASSPDGSAAYEQYFGPGTRLTVT.

The gene calls are TRBV10-3 and TRBJ2-5, with TRBD1 as a possible D gene (6 bases). The CDR3 contains 16 residues. Germline V CDR1 and CDR2: ENHRY, SYGVKD. The V end lost 2 bases, the J end lost 6 bases, and 19 bases lay between the germline ends. CDR3 region: CAISEKRQELSQTQYF. CDR3 sequence (DNA): TGTGCCATCAGTGAGAAGAGACAGGAACTATCGCAGACCCAGTACTTC.

The chain couples TRBV18 to TRBJ1-1; D not resolved. CDR1 is KGHSH, CDR2 LQKENI, per germline. V gave up 2 bases and J gave up 6 bases, with 13 bases separating them. This CDR3 contains 14 residues. The CDR3 DNA is TGTGCCAGCTCACCATGGGAGCTGGGATCTGAAGCTTTCTTT. This codes for CASSPWELGSEAFF.

The chain links TRBV2 to TRBJ1-4, with D unresolved. Between the trimmed V and J ends, which lost 3 bases and 0 bases, there was a span of 5 bases. Germline-derived CDR1 and CDR2 are SNHLY and FYNNEI. The CDR3 runs to 14 residues. The CDR3 DNA reads as TGTGCCAGCAGTGATCGGTCAACTAATGAAAAACTGTTTTTT. Amino acid sequence: CASSDRSTNEKLFF. Full variable domain (remainder filled in from reference TRBV2 and TRBJ1-4): EPEVTQTPSHQVTQMGQEVILRCVPISNHLYFYWYRQILGQKVEFLVSFYNNEISEKSEIFDDQFSVERPDGSNFTLKIRSTKLEDSAMYFCASSDRSTNEKLFFGSGTQLSVL.

The rearrangement links TRBV4-1 to TRBJ2-7; D is tentatively TRBD1 or TRBD2 (5 bases each). Germline CDR1 MGHRA, CDR2 YSYEKL. V lost 0 bases and J lost 6, with 12 bases in between. The CDR3 is made up of 14 amino acids. For the CDR3, the DNA is TGCGCCAGCAGCCAAGATGTTCCGGGGCTCGAGCAGTACTTC. It specifies CASSQDVPGLEQYF.

Points on this clone: Mismatch with germline at one junction end may stem from a read error. The J gene is TRBJ1-2, the V gene TRBV15; TRBD1 matches at 8 bases. Germline V gene data show CDR1 as LNHNV and CDR2 as YYDKDF (reference sequence). CDR3 size: 16 residues. The CDR3 bases are TGTGCCACCAGCCGAGACAGGGGCATTACTAACTATGGCTACACCTTC. Its translation is CATSRDRGITNYGYTF.

This rearrangement joins TRBV27 to TRBJ1-2, with 8 nucleotides matching TRBD1. J gave up 7 bases and V 0 bases, and 7 bases lay outside the gene matches. This CDR3 is built from 15 residues. Germline loops: CDR1 MNHEY, CDR2 SMNVEV (reference sequence). The CDR3 DNA is TGTGCCAGCAGTTTATCGTCCAGGGGGCTAGGTGGCTACACCTTC. This gives the protein CASSLSSRGLGGYTF.

The gene calls are TRBV5-4 and TRBJ2-7; 7 bases fit TRBD1. The CDR3 is 15 residues long. After removal of 4 bases from V and 0 bases from J, the junction contained 7 bases not matched to a gene. CDR1 and CDR2 from the germline V gene are SGHNT and YYREEE (reference sequence). CDR3 nucleotides: TGTGCCAGCAGCCCGAGCCGGGACAGCTCCTACGAGCAGTACTTC. This codes for CASSPSRDSSYEQYF.

This clone was observed once. This sequence joins TRBV11-1 and TRBJ2-7; TRBD2 might be the D (6 bases). Germline V lookup: CDR1 SGHAT, CDR2 FQDESV (reference sequence). Trimming pared 5 bases from V and 2 bases from J, leaving 16 bases between. The CDR3 contains 15 residues. CDR3 loop: CASSPGAGSPYEQYF. The CDR3 coding sequence is TGTGCCAGCAGCCCCGGAGCGGGTAGCCCCTACGAGCAGTACTTC.

The rearrangement uses TRBV6-6 and TRBJ2-2; 10 bases agree with TRBD1. J gave up 6 bases and V 2 bases, and 6 bases lay outside the gene matches. The germline CDR1 and CDR2 sequences are MNHNY and SVGAGI (reference sequence). The CDR3 runs to 16 residues. CDR3 loop: CASSYPWTGGPGELFF. The CDR3 DNA reads as TGTGCCAGCAGTTACCCATGGACAGGGGGACCCGGGGAGCTGTTTTTT.

The V and J genes are TRBV10-3 and TRBJ2-7, with D unclear. CDR3 length: 17 residues. Germline assignment: CDR1 ENHRY and CDR2 SYGVKD. The V end lost 4 bases, the J end lost 0 bases, and 19 bases lay between the germline ends. CDR3 residues: CAISGKLDGSSSYEQYF. The CDR3 coding sequence is TGTGCCATCAGTGGCAAGCTGGACGGGTCCTCCTCCTACGAGCAGTACTTC.